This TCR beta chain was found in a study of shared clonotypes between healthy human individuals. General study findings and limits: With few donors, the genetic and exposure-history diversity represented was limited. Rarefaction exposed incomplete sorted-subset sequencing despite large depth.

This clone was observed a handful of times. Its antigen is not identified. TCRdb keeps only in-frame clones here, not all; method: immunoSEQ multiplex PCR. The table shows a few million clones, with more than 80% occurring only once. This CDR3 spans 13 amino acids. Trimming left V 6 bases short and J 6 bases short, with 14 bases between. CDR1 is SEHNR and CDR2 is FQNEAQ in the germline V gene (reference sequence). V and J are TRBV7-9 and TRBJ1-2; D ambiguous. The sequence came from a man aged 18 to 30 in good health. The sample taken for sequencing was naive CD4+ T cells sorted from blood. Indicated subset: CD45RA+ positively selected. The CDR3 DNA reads TGTGCCAGCAGGTATCGGTCGGGTGATGGCTACACCTTC. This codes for CASRYRSGDGYTF.